This is a list of T cell receptor beta chains from one sample in a study of shared clonotypes between healthy human individuals. Sequencing was performed with immunoSEQ multiplex PCR; in TCRdb, only in-frame clones are kept and a portion is missing. Of about 2.1 million clones listed, 80% to 95% were seen once; the top ten hold more than 1.5%. What was sequenced was naive CD8+ T cells from PBMCs. The source of these receptors is a man aged 18 to 35 in good health. Some clones in this sample may be carry-over from other donors' samples. The CDR3 runs from the conserved cysteine through the conserved F or W. The D gene is left open where the match is weak. A row's size may be missing; if present it is once, few, many or a size class.

J gene: TRBJ2-7; V gene: TRBV27; clone size: -; D gene: TRBD2; CDR3 DNA: TGTGCCAGTAGGATAGCGGGAGGGCCGGGCGAGCAGTACTTC; CDR3 protein: CASRIAGGPGEQYF
J gene: TRBJ2-2; V gene: TRBV15; clone size: -; D gene: -; CDR3 DNA: TGTGCCACCAGCAGAGGTGGAGGGGTCACCGGGGAGCTGTTTTTT; CDR3 protein: CATSRGGGVTGELFF
J gene: TRBJ1-5; V gene: TRBV5-6; clone size: -; D gene: -; CDR3 DNA: TGTGCCAGCAGCTTATCCCCCTCCAATCAGCCCCAGCATTTT; CDR3 protein: CASSLSPSNQPQHF
J gene: TRBJ1-2; V gene: TRBV4-2; clone size: -; D gene: -; CDR3 DNA: TGTGCCAGCAGCCAAGATCGGGGAAACTATGGCTACACCTTC; CDR3 protein: CASSQDRGNYGYTF
J gene: TRBJ2-1; V gene: TRBV7-3; clone size: -; D gene: -; CDR3 DNA: TGTGCCAGCAGCCCCGTCGGCGGTGAGCAGTTCTTC; CDR3 protein: CASSPVGGEQFF
J gene: TRBJ2-2; V gene: TRBV2; clone size: -; D gene: -; CDR3 DNA: TGTGCCAGCAGTGAGAGTCGGAACACCGGGGAGCTGTTTTTT; CDR3 protein: CASSESRNTGELFF
J gene: TRBJ1-3; V gene: TRBV4-1; clone size: -; D gene: -; CDR3 DNA: TGCGCCAGCAGCCAACTCGGGCGAAACACCATATATTTT; CDR3 protein: CASSQLGRNTIYF
J gene: TRBJ1-5; V gene: TRBV6-1; clone size: -; D gene: -; CDR3 DNA: TGTGCCAGCAGTGAGGTTGTTGGGGGGTATAGCAATCAGCCCCAGCATTTT; CDR3 protein: CASSEVVGGYSNQPQHF
J gene: TRBJ2-3; V gene: TRBV7-8; clone size: once; D gene: -; CDR3 DNA: TGTGCCAGCATTGGATTCGCGGATACGCAGTATTTT; CDR3 protein: CASIGFADTQYF
J gene: TRBJ2-2; V gene: TRBV19; clone size: -; D gene: TRBD1; CDR3 DNA: TGTGCCAGTAGCAAAAGGTCAGGGGGTACCGGGGAGCTGTTTTTT; CDR3 protein: CASSKRSGGTGELFF
J gene: TRBJ2-7; V gene: TRBV6-1; clone size: -; D gene: -; CDR3 DNA: TGTGCCAGCAGTGAATCAGGGCAGGGGTTCCACGAGCAGTACTTC; CDR3 protein: CASSESGQGFHEQYF
J gene: TRBJ2-7; V gene: TRBV7-9; clone size: -; D gene: TRBD1; CDR3 DNA: TGTGCCAGCAGCACCAGACTAAAAACCGGGACAGGGGGCGAGGAGCAGTACTTC; CDR3 protein: CASSTRLKTGTGGEEQYF
J gene: TRBJ2-1; V gene: TRBV11-1; clone size: -; D gene: TRBD2; CDR3 DNA: TGTGCCAGCAGCCCTCACCCGGGACTAGCGAAAAATGAGCAGTTCTTC; CDR3 protein: CASSPHPGLAKNEQFF
J gene: TRBJ1-2; V gene: TRBV9; clone size: -; D gene: -; CDR3 DNA: TGTGCCAGCAGCCCAGACCCAACGACACGTCTTAACTATGGCTACACCTTC; CDR3 protein: CASSPDPTTRLNYGYTF
J gene: TRBJ2-5; V gene: TRBV27; clone size: -; D gene: TRBD1; CDR3 DNA: TGTGCCAGCAGTTTACGACAGGGCCTCCAAGAGACCCAGTACTTC; CDR3 protein: CASSLRQGLQETQYF